This passage covers 19 T cell receptor beta chains from one sample sequenced in a study of blood T cell repertoires in COVID-19 (dated by TCRdb to 2018 to 2020). The receptor library was made with the immunoSEQ multiplex PCR assay. The table comes from immuneACCESS by way of TCRdb, which keeps in-frame sequences with V and J called. Part of the clones is missing from these tables; in studies checked, under half for an unresolved V gene and the rest for unknown reasons. The sample has over 70,000 clones on record, approximately 86% of them singletons. Clones ranked in the top ten supply around 17% of the sample. The sample taken for sequencing was peripheral blood. The receptors were gathered from a human donor in a cohort sampled during active COVID-19.

The DNA of the CDR3 is TGTGCCAGCAGCTTAGAGGGCGGCCTAAGGGGTGAAGCTTTCTTT. It is translated as CASSLEGGLRGEAFF. The V call is TRBV7-9, the J call TRBJ1-1; D perhaps matches TRBD1 (5 bases). V was clipped by 1 base and J by 7 bases, with 16 bases between them. This CDR3 comprises 15 residues. Per germline, CDR1 SEHNR and CDR2 FQNEAQ (reference sequence).

CDR3 sequence: CASSPPGNSYEQYF. The CDR3 DNA reads as TGTGCCAGCAGCCCCCCGGGAAACTCCTACGAGCAGTACTTC. The chain has TRBV11-3 and TRBJ2-7; D perhaps matches TRBD2 (5 bases). V dropped 5 bases and J dropped 0 bases, with 11 bases sitting between them. CDR3 length: 14 amino acids. The V gene's germline CDR1 is SGHNT and CDR2 YENEEA.

The table lists this clone with a few counts. The J gene is TRBJ1-5, the V gene TRBV15; no clear D. Germline V gene data show CDR1 as LNHNV and CDR2 as YYDKDF (reference sequence). The CDR3 consists of 14 residues. V lost 5 bases to trimming and J lost 0 bases, with 8 bases between them. Written as DNA, the CDR3 is TGTGCCACCAGCTTTGACTATAGCAATCAGCCCCAGCATTTT. The encoded protein is CATSFDYSNQPQHF.

The CDR3 nucleotides are TGTGCCAGCCGTAACCAAGGGGACTCTGGGGCCAACGTCCTGACTTTC. Its protein is CASRNQGDSGANVLTF. The V and J genes are TRBV5-4 and TRBJ2-6; D perhaps matches TRBD1 (5 bases). CDR3 length: 16 residues. Germline V gives CDR1 SGHNT, CDR2 YYREEE (reference sequence). Trimming took off 7 bases at V and 0 bases at J, with 14 bases between the two ends.

V is TRBV6-5 and J is TRBJ1-3; 7 nucleotides agree with TRBD1. The CDR3 totals 14 residues. Unmatched junction bases numbered 5, after V lost 5 bases and J lost 4 bases. Germline V CDR1 and CDR2: MNHEY, SVGAGI. CDR3 bases: TGTGCCAGCAGTACCAGGGGGTTAGGAAACACCATATATTTT. It specifies CASSTRGLGNTIYF.

V gene TRBV28 combines with J gene TRBJ2-1; D gene uncertain. This CDR3 region has 15 residues. CDR1 is MDHEN, CDR2 SYDVKM, per germline. Trimming cost V 5 bases and J 0 bases, with 11 bases left between them. Here the CDR3 reads CASSLYYNSYNEQFF. The CDR3 DNA sequence: TGTGCCAGCAGTCTCTACTACAACTCCTACAATGAGCAGTTCTTC.

The V call is TRBV9, the J call TRBJ2-3; TRBD2 matches at 7 bases. There are 17 residues in the CDR3. V was clipped by 1 base and J by 1 base; unmatched bases: 9. The germline gives CDR1 SGDLS, CDR2 YYNGEE. The CDR3 spells CASSVQVSGDRTDTQYF. The CDR3 DNA follows: TGTGCCAGCAGCGTACAGGTCAGCGGGGACCGCACAGATACGCAGTATTTT.

V is TRBV7-3 and J is TRBJ1-2; 10 positions agree with TRBD1. Germline V gene data show CDR1 as SGHTA and CDR2 as FQGTGA. This CDR3 has 15 residues. The V and J ends lost 4 bases and 8 bases, in that order; junction bases with no gene match: 10. The CDR3 DNA reads as TGTGCCAGCAGCTCCTACTCGGACAGGGGGGAAGGCTACACCTTC. Protein: CASSSYSDRGEGYTF.

This clone was detected only once. This chain joins TRBV6-5 and TRBJ1-4, with a tentative D call TRBD1 (5 bases). CDR1 MNHEY and CDR2 SVGAGI come from the germline V gene. The V and J ends lost 2 bases and 8 bases respectively, with 12 bases between them. The CDR3 covers 14 residues. The CDR3 loop reads CASSYQRRVEKLFF. CDR3 nucleotides: TGTGCCAGCAGTTACCAACGCAGGGTGGAAAAACTGTTTTTT.

This chain connects TRBV7-2 to TRBJ1-2, with a possible D match to TRBD1 (6 bases). The germline gives CDR1 SGHTA, CDR2 FQGNSA. Trimming took 5 bases from V and 7 from J, leaving 20 bases between them. The CDR3 spans 15 residues. The CDR3 bases are TGTGCCAGCAGCGACGTCTGGGGGAGAGGGGGTGGCTACACCTTC. Encoded protein: CASSDVWGRGGGYTF.

The chain has TRBV24-1 and TRBJ2-1; 9 bases align to TRBD2. Germline lookup yields CDR1 KGHDR and CDR2 SFDVKD. This CDR3 region has 16 residues. Trimming took 0 bases from V and 3 from J; bases not matched to a gene: 2. The CDR3 DNA sequence: TGTGCCACCAGTGATTTGATTAGCGGGGGCTACAATGAGCAGTTCTTC. Translating it yields CATSDLISGGYNEQFF.

V gene TRBV11-1 combines with J gene TRBJ2-5, with TRBD2 as a possible D gene (5 bases). This CDR3 contains 12 residues. Germline V gene data show CDR1 as SGHAT and CDR2 as FQDESV (reference sequence). V gave up 3 bases and J gave up 3 bases, with 5 bases separating them. CDR3 amino acids: CASSFGEETQYF. CDR3 bases: TGTGCCAGCAGCTTCGGGGAAGAGACCCAGTACTTC. The full variable domain, rest sourced from reference TRBV11-1 and TRBJ2-5, is EAEVAQSPRYKITEKSQAVAFWCDPISGHATLYWYRQILGQGPELLVQFQDESVVDDSQLPKDRFSAERLKGVDSTLKIQPAELGDSAMYLCASSFGEETQYFGPGTRLLVL.

CDR3 loop: CASRISGSQVDGYTF. CDR3 coding DNA: TGTGCCAGCAGAATATCAGGGTCTCAGGTAGATGGCTACACCTTC. The chain joins TRBV6-6 to TRBJ1-2, with a possible D match to TRBD1 (5 bases). V lost 6 bases to trimming and J lost 6 bases, with 20 bases between them. The CDR3 totals 15 residues. CDR1 is MNHNY and CDR2 is SVGAGI in the germline V gene (reference sequence).

This clone was seen a handful of times. The V and J genes are TRBV27 and TRBJ1-2, with D uncertain. The length of the CDR3 is 15 residues. CDR1 MNHEY and CDR2 SMNVEV come from the germline V gene (reference sequence). Trimming pared 2 bases from V and 5 bases from J, leaving 15 bases between. CDR3 residues: CASSLSGGPGYGYTF. For the CDR3, the DNA is TGTGCCAGCAGTTTAAGTGGCGGCCCTGGGTATGGCTACACCTTC.

This chain uses TRBV7-9 with TRBJ2-3; a possible D gene is TRBD2 (7 bases). The germline gives CDR1 SEHNR, CDR2 FQNEAQ (reference sequence). V shed 5 bases and J shed 4 bases, with 19 bases lying between them. The CDR3 length is 16 residues. The CDR3, as DNA: TGTGCCAGCAGCCTACTGGAGGGGGGGGGCTCAGATACGCAGTATTTT. Residues: CASSLLEGGGSDTQYF.

This clone is judged medium-sized. Other DNA sequences within the sample encode an identical CDR3. The chain links TRBV2 to TRBJ1-5; 7 bases map to TRBD1. The CDR3 has 15 residues. Germline lookup yields CDR1 SNHLY and CDR2 FYNNEI. The J segment lost 0 bases and the V segment lost 7 bases, leaving 6 bases of the junction unmatched. The CDR3 nucleotides are TGTGCCAGCAATCCAGGGGGTGGTAGCAATCAGCCCCAGCATTTT. Protein sequence: CASNPGGGSNQPQHF. Variable domain in full (rest from reference TRBV2 and TRBJ1-5): EPEVTQTPSHQVTQMGQEVILRCVPISNHLYFYWYRQILGQKVEFLVSFYNNEISEKSEIFDDQFSVERPDGSNFTLKIRSTKLEDSAMYFCASNPGGGSNQPQHFGDGTRLSIL.

This clone was found a few times. V and J are TRBV9 and TRBJ2-2; a possible D gene is TRBD1 (6 bases). The germline gives CDR1 SGDLS, CDR2 YYNGEE. This CDR3 has 17 residues. V was shortened by 4 bases and J by 0 bases, with 16 bases between the two germline ends. The CDR3 sequence: CASSPQGGQANTGELFF. Here the CDR3 DNA reads TGTGCCAGCAGCCCTCAAGGGGGACAAGCGAACACCGGGGAGCTGTTTTTT.

The chain links TRBV18 to TRBJ2-7; 8 nucleotides align to TRBD2. V was pared by 3 bases and J by 0 bases, with 7 bases of the junction left unmatched. CDR1 KGHSH and CDR2 LQKENI come from the germline V gene. The CDR3 contains 16 residues. The CDR3, as DNA: TGTGCCAGCTCACCTAATAGCGGGGCCTACTCCTACGAGCAGTACTTC. It codes for CASSPNSGAYSYEQYF.

The rearrangement links TRBV4-1 to TRBJ2-7; the match to TRBD2 covers 9 bases. V lost 4 bases to trimming and J lost 3 bases; unmatched junction nucleotides: 7. CDR1 is MGHRA, CDR2 YSYEKL, per germline. The length of the CDR3 is 15 residues. CDR3 residues: CASSRQREANYEQYF. In DNA, the CDR3 is TGCGCCAGCAGCCGCCAGCGGGAGGCGAACTACGAGCAGTACTTC.